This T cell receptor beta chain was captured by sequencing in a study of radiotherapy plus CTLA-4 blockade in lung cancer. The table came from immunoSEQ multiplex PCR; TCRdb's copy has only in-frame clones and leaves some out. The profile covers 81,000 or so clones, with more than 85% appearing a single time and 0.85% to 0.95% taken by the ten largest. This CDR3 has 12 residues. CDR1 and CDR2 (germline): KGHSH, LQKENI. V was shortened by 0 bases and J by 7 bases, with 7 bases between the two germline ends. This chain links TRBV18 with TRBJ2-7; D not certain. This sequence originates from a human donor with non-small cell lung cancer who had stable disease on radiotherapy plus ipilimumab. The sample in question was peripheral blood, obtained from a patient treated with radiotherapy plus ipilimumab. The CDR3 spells CASSPPAGEQYF. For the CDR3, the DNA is TGTGCCAGCTCACCACCGGCCGGAGAGCAGTACTTC.